This is a list of T cell receptor beta chains from one sample in a study of T cell changes during pregnancy in multiple sclerosis. The assay was immunoSEQ multiplex PCR, and TCRdb's table has in-frame clones only and misses some. The sample shows about 36,000 clones, 92% of them seen only once. Source: CD4+ T cells from peripheral blood mononuclear cells, taken after pregnancy. Source of these receptors: a female donor with multiple sclerosis, enrolled in a pregnancy study. Both conserved end residues are part of each CDR3. Some rows have no size entry. The others give once, few or many, or a class for an expanded clone.

V gene: TRBV6-6; J gene: TRBJ1-2; clone size: NA; CDR3 length: 14; CDR3 protein: CASSSAGTGTGYTF
V gene: TRBV11-3; J gene: TRBJ2-1; clone size: NA; CDR3 length: 13; CDR3 protein: CASSLQGANEQFF
V gene: TRBV7-9; J gene: TRBJ1-4; clone size: NA; CDR3 length: 16; CDR3 protein: CASSLAVGATNEKLFF
V gene: TRBV2; J gene: TRBJ2-7; clone size: NA; CDR3 length: 16; CDR3 protein: CASSTMDSISSYEQYF
V gene: TRBV7-9; J gene: TRBJ1-3; clone size: NA; CDR3 length: 12; CDR3 protein: CASSLGGNTIYF
V gene: TRBV20-1; J gene: TRBJ2-5; clone size: NA; CDR3 length: 11; CDR3 protein: CSARRQETQYF
V gene: TRBV27; J gene: TRBJ2-7; clone size: NA; CDR3 length: 11; CDR3 protein: CASSSTYEQYF
V gene: TRBV15; J gene: TRBJ1-5; clone size: NA; CDR3 length: 16; CDR3 protein: CATSRVSGLGNQPQHF
V gene: TRBV7-3; J gene: TRBJ2-1; clone size: NA; CDR3 length: 12; CDR3 protein: CASRDRPNEQFF
V gene: TRBV4-3; J gene: TRBJ1-5; clone size: NA; CDR3 length: 13; CDR3 protein: CASSQTLGTPRHF
V gene: TRBV19; J gene: TRBJ1-6; clone size: few; CDR3 length: 14; CDR3 protein: CASRGQGANSPLHF
V gene: TRBV6-5; J gene: TRBJ2-5; clone size: NA; CDR3 length: 11; CDR3 protein: CASSYLGTQYF
V gene: TRBV7-3; J gene: TRBJ1-1; clone size: NA; CDR3 length: 15; CDR3 protein: CASSPRTGLFTEAFF
V gene: TRBV5-1; J gene: TRBJ1-4; clone size: NA; CDR3 length: 15; CDR3 protein: CASSPEDRGNEKLFF
V gene: TRBV5-1; J gene: TRBJ1-2; clone size: NA; CDR3 length: 14; CDR3 protein: CASSSGGSNYGYTF
V gene: TRBV6-1; J gene: TRBJ2-7; clone size: NA; CDR3 length: 14; CDR3 protein: CASSGLAVQGEQYF
V gene: TRBV6-6; J gene: TRBJ1-2; clone size: NA; CDR3 length: 15; CDR3 protein: CASSYSDSLIYGYTF
V gene: TRBV7-2; J gene: TRBJ2-7; clone size: NA; CDR3 length: 11; CDR3 protein: CASSYRGEQYF
V gene: TRBV7-2; J gene: TRBJ1-1; clone size: NA; CDR3 length: 15; CDR3 protein: CASSFGAGAHTEAFF
V gene: TRBV15; J gene: TRBJ2-2; clone size: NA; CDR3 length: 15; CDR3 protein: CATRVQGPNTGELFF
V gene: TRBV6-5; J gene: TRBJ1-2; clone size: once; CDR3 length: 13; CDR3 protein: CASKLQNHYGYTF
V gene: TRBV5-1; J gene: TRBJ2-7; clone size: once; CDR3 length: 14; CDR3 protein: CASSLGGLTYEQYF
V gene: TRBV21-1; J gene: TRBJ2-5; clone size: NA; CDR3 length: 15; CDR3 protein: CASSNRSRGEETQYF
V gene: TRBV5-1; J gene: TRBJ1-1; clone size: once; CDR3 length: 17; CDR3 protein: CASSSLIQGWGDTEAFF
V gene: TRBV11-2; J gene: TRBJ1-4; clone size: NA; CDR3 length: 14; CDR3 protein: CASSLGGVGEKLFF
V gene: TRBV7-2; J gene: TRBJ1-1; clone size: NA; CDR3 length: 13; CDR3 protein: CASSRDSHTEAFF
V gene: TRBV7-7; J gene: TRBJ2-2; clone size: NA; CDR3 length: 12; CDR3 protein: CASSQGVGELFF
V gene: TRBV27; J gene: TRBJ2-7; clone size: NA; CDR3 length: 14; CDR3 protein: CANPRAQGKYEQYF
V gene: TRBV14; J gene: TRBJ1-2; clone size: NA; CDR3 length: 12; CDR3 protein: CASSQDLPLPIF
V gene: TRBV6-1; J gene: TRBJ2-1; clone size: NA; CDR3 length: 15; CDR3 protein: CASSVAGASYNEQFF
V gene: TRBV6-5; J gene: TRBJ2-5; clone size: once; CDR3 length: 14; CDR3 protein: CASSRGPQRETQYF
V gene: TRBV7-9; J gene: TRBJ2-3; clone size: NA; CDR3 length: 14; CDR3 protein: CASSLLETGDTQYF
V gene: TRBV7-9; J gene: TRBJ2-1; clone size: NA; CDR3 length: 15; CDR3 protein: CASNRYRGTGDEQFF
V gene: TRBV28; J gene: TRBJ2-1; clone size: once; CDR3 length: 16; CDR3 protein: CASTSSSGQGYNEQFF
V gene: TRBV4-1; J gene: TRBJ1-1; clone size: NA; CDR3 length: 15; CDR3 protein: CASSQGTYRGTEAFF
V gene: TRBV2; J gene: TRBJ1-1; clone size: NA; CDR3 length: 15; CDR3 protein: CASSEAGQGFTEAFF
V gene: TRBV5-7; J gene: TRBJ2-7; clone size: NA; CDR3 length: 16; CDR3 protein: CASSLGQGHRSYEQYF
V gene: TRBV18; J gene: TRBJ2-7; clone size: NA; CDR3 length: 14; CDR3 protein: CASSPLGGTYEQYF
V gene: TRBV5-1; J gene: TRBJ2-5; clone size: NA; CDR3 length: 14; CDR3 protein: CASSVNRVQETQYF
V gene: TRBV28; J gene: TRBJ1-3; clone size: NA; CDR3 length: 11; CDR3 protein: CASSSTGSWYF
V gene: TRBV12-5; J gene: TRBJ1-5; clone size: NA; CDR3 length: 14; CDR3 protein: CASGLDRGNQPQHF
V gene: TRBV18; J gene: TRBJ1-2; clone size: few; CDR3 length: 16; CDR3 protein: CASSPPNRVFNYGYTF
V gene: TRBV6-5; J gene: TRBJ2-5; clone size: NA; CDR3 length: 14; CDR3 protein: CASSYSAGEGTQYF
V gene: TRBV18; J gene: TRBJ1-5; clone size: NA; CDR3 length: 15; CDR3 protein: CASSPKTGGIQPQHF
V gene: TRBV6-6; J gene: TRBJ2-1; clone size: NA; CDR3 length: 14; CDR3 protein: CASSRLAGDNEQFF
V gene: TRBV18; J gene: TRBJ1-1; clone size: once; CDR3 length: 14; CDR3 protein: CASSPTGLDTEAFF
V gene: TRBV5-6; J gene: TRBJ1-1; clone size: NA; CDR3 length: 15; CDR3 protein: CASSFVNRFETEAFF
V gene: TRBV10-2; J gene: TRBJ2-5; clone size: NA; CDR3 length: 18; CDR3 protein: CASREYSGTSGRRETQYF
V gene: TRBV7-6; J gene: TRBJ2-3; clone size: NA; CDR3 length: 15; CDR3 protein: CASSLVSSGTDTQYF
V gene: TRBV4-1; J gene: TRBJ2-7; clone size: NA; CDR3 length: 13; CDR3 protein: CASSPSRSYEQYF
V gene: TRBV30; J gene: TRBJ1-4; clone size: NA; CDR3 length: 14; CDR3 protein: CAWSLRGTNEKLFF
V gene: TRBV4-2; J gene: TRBJ1-6; clone size: NA; CDR3 length: 16; CDR3 protein: CASSQDRGQTNSPLHF
V gene: TRBV25-1; J gene: TRBJ2-3; clone size: NA; CDR3 length: 16; CDR3 protein: CASSALGGLSTDTQYF
V gene: TRBV5-4; J gene: TRBJ1-2; clone size: NA; CDR3 length: 16; CDR3 protein: CASRLGAGLGQYGYTF
V gene: TRBV7-8; J gene: TRBJ2-7; clone size: NA; CDR3 length: 17; CDR3 protein: CASSLAVQAGDSYEQYF
V gene: TRBV7-8; J gene: TRBJ1-4; clone size: NA; CDR3 length: 15; CDR3 protein: CASSLVWQGNEKLFF